Each of the 16 T cell receptor beta chains below was sequenced from the same sample in a study of cytomegalovirus exposure and HLA in healthy donors. The PCR employed 60 Vbeta primers together with 13 Jbeta primers. Sequencing used immunoSEQ multiplex PCR; TCRdb keeps in-frame clones, though not all of them. The repertoire holds about 140,000 clones, with about 80% as singletons. The specimen was PBMCs. Every receptor here comes from a man aged 25-45 years in good health and CMV-seronegative.

The chain carries TRBV28 and TRBJ1-1, with D possibly being TRBD1 (5 bases). Looked up from germline, CDR1 is MDHEN and CDR2 is SYDVKM. V lost 10 bases, J lost 0 bases, and 12 bases lay in between. The CDR3 is made up of 13 amino acids. DNA of the CDR3: TGTGCCACCCAGGGCATTCTGAACACTGAAGCTTTCTTT. Amino acid sequence: CATQGILNTEAFF.

V gene TRBV6-5 combines with J gene TRBJ2-1; 8 positions match TRBD1. Germline V gene lookup returns CDR1 MNHEY and CDR2 SVGAGI. CDR3 length: 15 residues. With 6 bases clipped from V and 2 bases from J, the junction kept 6 bases outside the gene matches. CDR3 protein: CASSWTGRAYNEQFF. CDR3 coding DNA: TGTGCCAGCAGCTGGACAGGGCGGGCCTACAATGAGCAGTTCTTC.

The V call is TRBV7-2, the J call TRBJ1-2; 7 nucleotides match TRBD1. Germline CDR1 SGHTA, CDR2 FQGNSA. The V and J ends lost 1 base and 5 bases, in that order; junction bases with no gene match: 4. The CDR3 sequence is 14 residues long. The CDR3 region is CASSLGDRPYGYTF. CDR3 in DNA: TGTGCCAGCAGCTTAGGGGACAGACCTTATGGCTACACCTTC. The full variable domain, rest sourced from reference TRBV7-2 and TRBJ1-2, is GAGVSQSPSNKVTEKGKDVELRCDPISGHTALYWYRQSLGQGLEFLIYFQGNSAPDKSGLPSDRFSAERTGGSVSTLTIQRTQQEDSAVYLCASSLGDRPYGYTFGSGTRLTVV.

The chain joins TRBV15 to TRBJ2-1; D is uncertain. The CDR3 has 14 amino acids. Trimming removed 0 bases at V and 12 bases at J, with 15 bases between. Germline V CDR1 and CDR2: LNHNV, YYDKDF (reference sequence). CDR3 bases: TGTGCCACCAGCAGAGATGAAGAGGCGGTCGGGCAGTTCTTC. It codes for CATSRDEEAVGQFF. Filled out from reference TRBV15 and TRBJ2-1, the complete variable domain reads DAMVIQNPRYQVTQFGKPVTLSCSQTLNHNVMYWYQQKSSQAPKLLFHYYDKDFNNEADTPDNFQSRRPNTSFCFLDIRSPGLGDTAMYLCATSRDEEAVGQFFGPGTRLTVL.

The J gene is TRBJ2-5, the V gene TRBV7-9, with TRBD2 identical over 13 bases. Germline V CDR1 and CDR2: SEHNR, FQNEAQ (reference sequence). V shed 4 bases, J shed 1 base, and the junction held 12 bases outside the gene matches. The CDR3 is 19 amino acids. The CDR3 DNA follows: TGTGCCAGCAGCTCACCATGGGGACTAGCGGGGAAGGGCCAAGAGACCCAGTACTTC. Translation gives CASSSPWGLAGKGQETQYF.

The chain couples TRBV5-1 to TRBJ1-2; D may be TRBD1 (5 bases). Germline V gives CDR1 SGHRS, CDR2 YFSETQ. The CDR3 totals 11 residues. Deletions cut 5 bases from V and 8 bases from J, with 10 bases between. The CDR3 DNA is TGCGCCAGCAGAATGGCAGGGGGCTACACCTTC. Translating it yields CASRMAGGYTF.

The genes are TRBV7-9 and TRBJ2-3; TRBD2 might be the D (6 bases). Trimming took off 5 bases at V and 4 bases at J, with 19 bases between the two ends. From germline, CDR1 is SEHNR and CDR2 FQNEAQ (reference sequence). This CDR3 region has 16 residues. Here the CDR3 DNA reads TGTGCCAGCAGCCCTAGGATCGGGGGTTCGGCAGATACGCAGTATTTT. Residues: CASSPRIGGSADTQYF. Full variable domain (rest looked up from reference TRBV7-9 and TRBJ2-3): DTGVSQNPRHKITKRGQNVTFRCDPISEHNRLYWYRQTLGQGPEFLTYFQNEAQLEKSRLLSDRFSAERPKGSFSTLEIQRTEQGDSAMYLCASSPRIGGSADTQYFGPGTRLTVL.

V gene TRBV10-2 combines with J gene TRBJ2-7, with 7 positions matching TRBD1. V lost 6 bases and J lost 0; bases outside the gene matches: 8. There are 15 residues in the CDR3. Germline assignment: CDR1 WSHSY and CDR2 SAAADI. CDR3 sequence reads: CASREGQSSSYEQYF. Written as DNA, the CDR3 is TGCGCCAGCAGAGAGGGACAGTCCAGCTCCTACGAGCAGTACTTC.

The V and J genes are TRBV7-9 and TRBJ2-2; 10 positions agree with TRBD1. Germline V CDR1 and CDR2: SEHNR, FQNEAQ (reference sequence). Trimming cost V 3 bases and J 10 bases; bases outside gene matches: 5. This CDR3 has 14 amino acids. The CDR3 loop is CASSLGTGVQELFF. The DNA of the CDR3 is TGTGCCAGCAGCTTGGGGACAGGGGTTCAGGAGCTGTTTTTT. The variable domain in full, with the rest retrieved from reference TRBV7-9 and TRBJ2-2, is DTGVSQNPRHKITKRGQNVTFRCDPISEHNRLYWYRQTLGQGPEFLTYFQNEAQLEKSRLLSDRFSAERPKGSFSTLEIQRTEQGDSAMYLCASSLGTGVQELFFGEGSRLTVL.

The chain couples TRBV5-1 to TRBJ2-3; the match to TRBD2 covers 10 bases. The ends lost 4 bases at V and 1 base at J; junction bases unmatched: 3. The CDR3 spans 15 residues. Germline CDR1 is SGHRS and CDR2 is YFSETQ. Written as DNA, the CDR3 is TGCGCCAGCAGCGTCGGGACTAGCGGCACAGATACGCAGTATTTT. Protein: CASSVGTSGTDTQYF.

This clone is a singleton in its sample. The chain has TRBV27 and TRBJ2-1; 14 bases map to TRBD2. Germline loops: CDR1 MNHEY, CDR2 SMNVEV (reference sequence). This CDR3 is 15 amino acids long. V was pared by 5 bases and J by 9 bases, with 6 bases of the junction left unmatched. DNA of the CDR3: TGTGCCAGCAGTCCCGGGACTAGCGGGAGACGTGAGCAGTTCTTC. The encoded protein is CASSPGTSGRREQFF.

The chain carries TRBV27 and TRBJ1-5, with no clear D. Germline lookup yields CDR1 MNHEY and CDR2 SMNVEV (reference sequence). Trimming took 4 bases from V and 2 from J, leaving 6 bases between them. The CDR3 sequence is 13 residues long. CDR3 in amino acids: CASSYSRNQPQHF. DNA for the CDR3: TGTGCCAGCAGTTACAGTCGCAATCAGCCCCAGCATTTT.

The V gene is TRBV2, the J gene TRBJ1-2; D possibly corresponds to TRBD1 (5 bases). CDR3 length equals 14 residues. Trimming stripped 6 bases from V and 7 bases from J, with 18 bases between. CDR1 is SNHLY and CDR2 is FYNNEI in the germline V gene. CDR3: CASRRDFIIGGYTF. In nucleotides, the CDR3 is TGTGCCAGCAGACGGGACTTTATCATCGGTGGCTACACCTTC.

The gene calls are TRBV5-5 and TRBJ2-3; maybe TRBD1 (6 bases). Looked up from germline, CDR1 is SGHKS and CDR2 is YYEKEE (reference sequence). This CDR3 is built from 14 residues. Trimming took off 3 bases at V and 2 bases at J, with 10 bases between the two ends. DNA for the CDR3: TGTGCCAGCAGCTCGGGACAAACCACAGATACGCAGTATTTT. This translates into CASSSGQTTDTQYF. The full variable domain, in which reference TRBV5-5 and TRBJ2-3 provide the parts outside the CDR3, is DAGVTQSPTHLIKTRGQQVTLRCSPISGHKSVSWYQQVLGQGPQFIFQYYEKEERGRGNFPDRFSARQFPNYSSELNVNALLLGDSALYLCASSSGQTTDTQYFGPGTRLTVL.

This chain links TRBV5-4 with TRBJ1-3; 9 positions match TRBD1. CDR3 length: 15 amino acids. The V gene's germline CDR1 is SGHNT and CDR2 YYREEE (reference sequence). The V and J ends lost 4 bases and 0 bases, in that order; junction bases with no gene match: 2. The CDR3 protein is CASSPTGGSGNTIYF. The DNA of the CDR3 is TGTGCCAGCAGCCCGACAGGGGGCTCTGGAAACACCATATATTTT.

V is TRBV7-8 and J is TRBJ1-1; tentative D call: TRBD1 (6 bases). In germline, CDR1 is SGHVS, CDR2 FQNEAQ. This CDR3 region has 15 residues. Trimming left V 5 bases short and J 1 base short, with 14 bases between. The CDR3 coding sequence is TGTGCCAGCAGCCCGCCCTACAGGGAGAACACTGAAGCTTTCTTT. The encoded protein is CASSPPYRENTEAFF.